This paragraph covers one T cell receptor beta chain sequence. In the authors' methods: Estimates of nucleated cell counts were drawn from the amplification of reference gene primers. Sequencing used immunoSEQ multiplex PCR; TCRdb keeps in-frame clones, though not all of them. Clonal size and the V and J genes are those of that table, whereas D and trimming came from the DNA. The data hold almost 95,000 clones, with about 86% observed a single time. With 7 bases clipped from V and 5 bases from J, the junction kept 8 bases outside the gene matches. This CDR3 contains 14 residues. The germline V gene has CDR1 MNHEY and CDR2 SVGAGI. The sample originates from a study of blood T cell repertoires in COVID-19. Study-wide context: In each case, the material was cDNA or gDNA derived from T cells, B-cell-depleted T cells, or PBMCs.

This TCR was recovered from a man aged 55-75 years with acute or convalescent COVID-19. The gene calls are TRBV6-5 and TRBJ2-5; 9 bases line up with TRBD1. Sequencing was performed on peripheral blood. Here the CDR3 DNA reads TGTGCCAGCACCGTACAGGGGGCGCGGGAGACCCAGTACTTC. This codes for CASTVQGARETQYF.